Reported below is one T cell receptor (beta chain). This sample stems from a study of cytomegalovirus exposure and HLA in healthy donors. Trimming stripped 5 bases from V and 11 bases from J, with 21 bases between. The CDR3 is made up of 14 amino acids. Germline V gives CDR1 SEHNR, CDR2 FQNEAQ (reference sequence). This PCR relied on a set of 60 Vbeta primers and 13 Jbeta primers. Profiling relied on immunoSEQ multiplex PCR, and the TCRdb table lists in-frame clones only, not all of them. Of 60,000 to 85,000 clones in the sample, about 75% were seen once. The genes are TRBV7-9 and TRBJ2-5, with a tentative D call TRBD1 (8 bases). The sequence came from a man in his fifties or sixties in good health and CMV-seropositive. The sample consisted of PBMCs. CDR3 DNA sequence: TGTGCCAGCAGCCCACAGGGGGGGGGATGGGAGCAGTACTTC. Protein: CASSPQGGGWEQYF. Supplemented by reference TRBV7-9 and TRBJ2-5, the full variable domain reads DTGVSQNPRHKITKRGQNVTFRCDPISEHNRLYWYRQTLGQGPEFLTYFQNEAQLEKSRLLSDRFSAERPKGSFSTLEIQRTEQGDSAMYLCASSPQGGGWEQYFGPGTRLLVL.